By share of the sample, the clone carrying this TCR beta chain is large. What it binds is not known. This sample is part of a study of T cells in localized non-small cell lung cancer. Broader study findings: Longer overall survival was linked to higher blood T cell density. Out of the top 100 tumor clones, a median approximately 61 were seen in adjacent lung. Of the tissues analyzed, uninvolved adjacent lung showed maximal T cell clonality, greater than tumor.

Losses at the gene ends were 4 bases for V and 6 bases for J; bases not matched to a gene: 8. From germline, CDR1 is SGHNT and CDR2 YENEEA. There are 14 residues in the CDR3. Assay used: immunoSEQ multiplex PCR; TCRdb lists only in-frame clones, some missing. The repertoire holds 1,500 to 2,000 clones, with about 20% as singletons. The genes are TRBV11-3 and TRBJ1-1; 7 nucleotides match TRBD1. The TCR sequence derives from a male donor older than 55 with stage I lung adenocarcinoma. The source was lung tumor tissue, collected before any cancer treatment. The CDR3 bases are TGTGCCAGCAGCTGGCGACAGGGTGGCGCTGAAGCTTTCTTT. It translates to CASSWRQGGAEAFF.